Following are 5 T cell receptor beta chains from one sample sequenced in a study of Graves' ophthalmopathy and Graves' hyperthyroidism. RNA transcripts were the template, and TCR beta CDR3 regions were amplified from them. RT-PCR with HTBI primers came first, then second-round multiplex PCR. TCRdb re-analysed the multiplex PCR reads in MiXCR, keeping a single row per CDR3 protein. There are some 400,000 distinct CDR3 sequences in the sample; around 19% occur only once, and 1.6% lies in the top ten. Specimen: peripheral blood. The source is a woman between 18 and 29 years old with Graves' ophthalmopathy.

This clonotype has at least ten counts. The chain carries TRBV11-2 and TRBJ2-7; TRBD1 matches 8 bases. Germline CDR1 SGHAT, CDR2 FQNNGV. This CDR3 is built from 16 residues. V shed 5 bases, J shed 1 base, and the junction held 10 bases outside the gene matches. As DNA, the CDR3 is TGTGCCAGCAGCATCCGACAGGGGTCCTCATCCTACGAGCAGTACTTC. It codes for CASSIRQGSSSYEQYF.

This clonotype was counted a few times. The chain joins TRBV6-5 to TRBJ1-2; tentative D call: TRBD1 (6 bases). Germline loops: CDR1 MNHEY, CDR2 SVGAGI. The V end lost 2 bases, the J end lost 6 bases, and 10 bases lay between the germline ends. CDR3 length: 13 amino acids. The CDR3 protein is CASSYRNRDGYTF. CDR3 in DNA: TGTGCCAGCAGTTACAGGAACAGGGATGGCTACACCTTC.

Many counts were recorded for this clonotype. The chain is built from TRBV6-2 or TRBV6-3 and TRBJ1-5, with 9 bases fitting TRBD1. Germline V gene sequence: CDR1 MNHEY, CDR2 SVGEGT. With 2 bases clipped from V and 2 bases from J, the junction kept 13 bases outside the gene matches. The CDR3 is made up of 19 amino acids. The CDR3 DNA is TGTGCCAGCAGTTACCTTGGAACCGGGACAGGGCCCGGCAATCAGCCCCAGCATTTT. Encoded protein: CASSYLGTGTGPGNQPQHF.

This clonotype was detected many times. The chain uses TRBV27 and TRBJ2-5, with TRBD1 as a possible D gene (5 bases). The CDR3 totals 13 residues. CDR1 and CDR2 (germline): MNHEY, SMNVEV (reference sequence). Deletions cut 3 bases from V and 5 bases from J, with 10 bases between. The CDR3 sequence is CASSLARAETQYF. DNA of the CDR3: TGTGCCAGCAGTTTGGCCAGGGCGGAGACCCAGTACTTC.

This clonotype was seen many times. The chain carries TRBV27 and TRBJ1-6; D may be TRBD1 (5 bases). The CDR3 extends over 15 amino acids. V shed 1 base and J shed 10 bases, with 14 bases lying between them. The germline V gene encodes CDR1 MNHEY and CDR2 SMNVEV (reference sequence). CDR3 sequence reads: CASSLFEGRRSPLHF. CDR3 DNA: TGTGCCAGCAGTTTATTTGAGGGGAGGCGGTCACCCCTCCACTTT.